The 20 T cell receptor beta chains in this list originate from one sample, sequenced in a study of T cells in Graves' hyperthyroidism and ophthalmopathy. Researchers took RNA transcripts and amplified the TCR beta CDR3 regions from them. HTBI primers were employed in a first-round RT-PCR of the TCR CDR3. TCRdb processed the multiplex PCR reads anew with MiXCR; each CDR3 protein has one entry. The sample shows 330,000 or so distinct CDR3 sequences, about a sixth of them seen only once. Specimen: blood. The receptors derive from a woman between 35 and 50 years old with Graves' ophthalmopathy.

A few counts support this clonotype. The chain joins TRBV29-1 to TRBJ2-4; 8 nucleotides match TRBD1. Looked up from germline, CDR1 is SQVTM and CDR2 is ANQGSEA. The CDR3 runs to 15 residues. J gave up 12 bases and V 7 bases, and 20 bases lay outside the gene matches. DNA for the CDR3: TGCAGCGCTGCCGGGACAGGCGCGTCGGGTATGGGTCAGTACTTC. It translates to CSAAGTGASGMGQYF. Full variable domain (outside the CDR3, taken from reference TRBV29-1 and TRBJ2-4): SAVISQKPSRDICQRGTSLTIQCQVDSQVTMMFWYRQQPGQSLTLIATANQGSEATYESGFVIDKFPISRPNLTFSTLTVSNMSPEDSSIYLCSAAGTGASGMGQYFGAGTRLSVL.

This clonotype was seen at least ten times. This chain uses TRBV27 with TRBJ2-2; 9 bases are shared with TRBD2. The CDR3 spans 17 residues. After removal of 3 bases from V and 3 bases from J, the junction contained 8 bases not matched to a gene. Germline lookup yields CDR1 MNHEY and CDR2 SMNVEV (reference sequence). CDR3 amino acids: CASSFSSGRLDTGELFF. For the CDR3, the DNA is TGTGCCAGCAGTTTTTCCAGCGGGAGGTTGGACACCGGGGAGCTGTTTTTT.

This clonotype has ten or more counts. The V call is TRBV4-3, the J call TRBJ1-2; possible D gene TRBD1, 5 bases. This CDR3 is built from 16 residues. CDR1 and CDR2 (germline): LGHNA, YSLEER. With 4 bases removed from V and 6 bases from J, the gap between germline ends came to 21 bases. In nucleotides, the CDR3 is TGCGCCAGCAGCCCCGATATGTCGTGGGGGAGCGATGGCTACACCTTC. Its protein is CASSPDMSWGSDGYTF.

At least ten counts were recorded for this clonotype. The V and J genes are TRBV29-1 and TRBJ1-2, with a tentative D call TRBD1 (5 bases). Germline-derived CDR1 and CDR2 are SQVTM and ANQGSEA. The CDR3 consists of 12 residues. The V end was cut by 4 bases, the J end by 1 base, with 7 bases between. This CDR3 is CSVGGFNYGYTF. The CDR3 DNA follows: TGCAGCGTTGGGGGCTTTAACTATGGCTACACCTTC.

This clonotype has at least ten counts. The chain links TRBV4-3 to TRBJ2-5, with 9 positions matching TRBD1. V gave up 3 bases and J gave up 5 bases; unmatched junction bases: 4. The CDR3 contains 14 residues. From germline, CDR1 is LGHNA and CDR2 YSLEER. The CDR3 DNA follows: TGCGCCAGCAGCCACGACAGGGGGTACGAGACCCAGTACTTC. It encodes CASSHDRGYETQYF.

This chain joins TRBV6-5 and TRBJ2-5; 9 bases match TRBD2. The CDR3 loop spans 17 amino acids. Germline values: CDR1 MNHEY, CDR2 SVGAGI. The V and J ends lost 2 bases and 8 bases, in that order; junction bases with no gene match: 15. The CDR3 is CASSYALAGPRRGTQYF. As DNA, the CDR3 is TGTGCCAGCAGTTACGCGCTAGCGGGACCACGTCGGGGTACCCAGTACTTC.

Many counts were recorded for this clonotype. The V call is TRBV6-4, the J call TRBJ1-1, with TRBD1 matching 9 bases. V lost 4 bases to trimming and J lost 8 bases; unmatched junction nucleotides: 11. Germline V gene lookup returns CDR1 MRHNA and CDR2 SNTAGT. The CDR3 length is 15 residues. The CDR3, as DNA: TGTGCCAGCAGTGTTACGAGCGACAGGGGGGTGGAAGCTTTCTTT. This encodes CASSVTSDRGVEAFF.

This clonotype was counted at least ten times. The chain has TRBV5-6 and TRBJ2-7; D is unresolved. Germline values: CDR1 SGHDT, CDR2 YYEEEE. The CDR3 spans 14 residues. V dropped 3 bases and J dropped 1 base, with 11 bases sitting between them. The CDR3 DNA reads TGTGCCAGCAGCTCAATCCTATTATCCTACGAGCAGTACTTC. It is translated as CASSSILLSYEQYF.

This clonotype was found many times. The J gene is TRBJ1-2, the V gene TRBV27, with D perhaps TRBD1 (5 bases). The length of the CDR3 is 14 residues. The V gene's germline CDR1 is MNHEY and CDR2 SMNVEV (reference sequence). The V gene lost 4 bases and the J gene lost 8 bases, with 17 bases spanning the gap. The CDR3 spells CASSSLFGTGGYTF. Here the CDR3 DNA reads TGTGCCAGCAGTTCTCTATTTGGGACGGGAGGCTACACCTTC.

The gene calls are TRBV28 and TRBJ1-1; a possible D gene is TRBD1 (5 bases). Germline assignment: CDR1 MDHEN and CDR2 SYDVKM. This CDR3 contains 15 residues. Trimming stripped 5 bases from V and 0 bases from J, with 13 bases between. CDR3 in DNA: TGTGCCAGCAGTACGATGCCGGGGGTGAACACTGAAGCTTTCTTT. Its translation is CASSTMPGVNTEAFF.

This clonotype has ten or more counts. V gene TRBV28 combines with J gene TRBJ1-2; no clear D. The length of the CDR3 is 14 residues. The V end lost 6 bases, the J end lost 2 bases, and 13 bases lay between the germline ends. Germline lookup yields CDR1 MDHEN and CDR2 SYDVKM. The CDR3 spells CASSPLGTNYGYTF. As DNA, the CDR3 is TGTGCCAGCAGCCCCCTCGGTACCAACTATGGCTACACCTTC.

This chain's CDR3 is CASSTWTVNTEAFF. The CDR3 DNA follows: TGTGCCAGTAGTACTTGGACGGTGAACACTGAAGCTTTCTTT. The genes are TRBV19 and TRBJ1-1; no clear D. The CDR3 runs to 14 residues. In germline, CDR1 is LNHDA, CDR2 SQIVND (reference sequence). V was trimmed by 4 bases and J by 0 bases, leaving 9 bases between them.

This clonotype was observed many times. V is TRBV20-1 and J is TRBJ2-5; 13 bases fit TRBD2. V gave up 6 bases and J gave up 6 bases; unmatched junction bases: 10. Germline CDR1 and CDR2: DFQATT and SNEGSKA (reference sequence). The CDR3 loop spans 15 amino acids. CDR3 in amino acids: CSAIPGTSGKKTQYF. CDR3 DNA: TGCAGTGCAATTCCCGGGACTAGCGGGAAAAAGACCCAGTACTTC.

This clonotype was picked up many times. The CDR3: CASSEVLGGQGYGYTF. CDR3 nucleotides: TGTGCCAGCAGTGAAGTTTTGGGGGGACAGGGGTATGGCTACACCTTC. V is TRBV2 and J is TRBJ1-2, with TRBD1 matching 10 bases. The V segment lost 1 base and the J segment 5 bases; nucleotides outside the gene matches: 7. Germline-derived CDR1 and CDR2 are SNHLY and FYNNEI. The CDR3 loop spans 16 amino acids.

This clonotype was picked up many times. The chain is built from TRBV12-3 or TRBV12-4 and TRBJ2-7; D ambiguous. V was pared by 1 base and J by 0 bases, with 7 bases between. The CDR3 runs to 14 residues. The CDR3 region is CASSLVARSYEQYF. DNA of the CDR3: TGTGCCAGCAGTTTAGTGGCCCGCTCCTACGAGCAGTACTTC.

This rearrangement joins TRBV9 to TRBJ2-7; tentatively, D is TRBD1 or TRBD2 (5 bases each). The ends were cut back, 2 bases at V and 4 bases at J, with 19 bases in the middle. CDR3 length: 16 amino acids. Germline CDR1 is SGDLS and CDR2 is YYNGEE. The CDR3 sequence: CASSVGTQDSSYEQYF. CDR3 sequence (DNA): TGTGCCAGCAGCGTTGGGACCCAGGACTCTTCGTACGAGCAGTACTTC.

The sample holds many counts of this clonotype. The chain employs TRBV5-1 and TRBJ2-7, with D tentatively TRBD1 (5 bases). The CDR3 consists of 15 residues. V was trimmed by 4 bases and J by 2 bases, leaving 16 bases between them. Germline CDR1 and CDR2: SGHRS and YFSETQ. For the CDR3, the DNA is TGCGCCAGCAGCAAAGAGGAGACAGCGACCTACGAGCAGTACTTC. It translates to CASSKEETATYEQYF.

This clonotype came up many times. The rearrangement uses TRBV12-3 or TRBV12-4 and TRBJ1-2; 7 bases are a match to TRBD1. The CDR3 spans 15 residues. Trimming took 6 bases from V and 2 from J; bases not matched to a gene: 9. The chain's CDR3 is CASRSTATGNYGYTF. Here the CDR3 DNA reads TGTGCCAGCAGGTCTACAGCGACAGGGAACTATGGCTACACCTTC.

This clonotype was counted ten times or more. This sequence joins TRBV27 and TRBJ2-7; D might be TRBD2 (6 bases). Per the germline V gene, CDR1 is MNHEY and CDR2 is SMNVEV (reference sequence). The CDR3 totals 13 residues. Between the trimmed V and J ends, which lost 2 bases and 6 bases, there was a span of 11 bases. The DNA of the CDR3 is TGTGCCAGCAGTTTAGGCGTCGGGAGCGAGCAGTACTTC. It codes for CASSLGVGSEQYF.

This clonotype was recorded many times. The CDR3 reads CASREVNSPLHF. CDR3 in DNA: TGTGCCAGCAGGGAGGTTAATTCACCCCTCCACTTT. This chain links TRBV28 with TRBJ1-6; D not resolved. Germline lookup yields CDR1 MDHEN and CDR2 SYDVKM. The CDR3 is 12 amino acids. V gave up 6 bases and J gave up 6 bases, with 6 bases separating them.